The 9 T cell receptor beta chains reported below all come from one sample, sequenced in a study of blood T cells in healthy people across ages. The use of a sample-barcoded 5' primer and a J-beta primer mix characterized a second PCR of roughly 7 to 11 cycles. TCRdb reprocessed the 5' RACE reads via MiXCR and lists one record per CDR3 protein. The data hold 1.5 million to 2 million distinct CDR3 sequences, with about 28% observed a single time. The sequencing input was blood. The receptors derive from a woman between 25 and 40 years old in good health.

This sequence joins TRBV20-1 and TRBJ2-3; TRBD2 matches 11 bases. Germline V gives CDR1 DFQATT, CDR2 SNEGSKA (reference sequence). J was trimmed by 1 base and V by 3 bases; bases with no gene match: 3. The CDR3 sequence is 15 residues long. CDR3 region: CSASSGGARTDTQYF. The CDR3 nucleotides read TGCAGTGCTAGTAGCGGGGGGGCTCGCACAGATACGCAGTATTTT.

The V call is TRBV6-2 or TRBV6-3, the J call TRBJ1-1, with 7 bases matching TRBD1. CDR3 length: 14 amino acids. Germline assignment: CDR1 MNHEY and CDR2 SVGEGT. After removal of 6 bases from V and 8 bases from J, the junction contained 12 bases not matched to a gene. CDR3 in amino acids: CASSRNRGLVEAFF. CDR3 DNA sequence: TGTGCCAGCAGCCGTAACAGGGGCCTAGTCGAAGCTTTCTTT.

This clonotype has ten or more counts. The chain combines TRBV5-1 with TRBJ2-1; unclear D gene. There are 13 residues in the CDR3. Trimming shortened V by 5 bases and J by 3 bases, and 9 bases separated the two germline ends. The V gene's germline CDR1 is SGHRS and CDR2 YFSETQ. The CDR3 nucleotides read TGCGCCAGCAGAGATCCCTACTACAATGAGCAGTTCTTC. This sequence encodes CASRDPYYNEQFF.

The chain carries TRBV5-1 and TRBJ2-1, with 9 bases identical to TRBD1. The germline CDR1 and CDR2 sequences are SGHRS and YFSETQ. J was trimmed by 10 bases and V by 5 bases; bases with no gene match: 7. The CDR3 runs 13 residues. CDR3 nucleotides: TGCGCCAGCAGTTCAACTACAGGGGGCGAGCAGTTCTTC. Translation gives CASSSTTGGEQFF.

This clonotype occurred a few times. The genes are TRBV4-1 and TRBJ2-1, with D perhaps TRBD1 (5 bases). Germline V CDR1 and CDR2: MGHRA, YSYEKL. The CDR3 is made up of 16 amino acids. V gave up 0 bases and J gave up 1 base, with 10 bases separating them. The CDR3 loop reads CASSQDRSGSYNEQFF. The CDR3 bases are TGCGCCAGCAGCCAAGATAGGTCAGGGTCCTACAATGAGCAGTTCTTC.

This clonotype showed up just a few times. The chain carries TRBV12-3 or TRBV12-4 and TRBJ2-7, with a tentative D call TRBD2 (6 bases). There are 12 residues in the CDR3. The V end lost 5 bases, the J end lost 6 bases, and 11 bases lay between the germline ends. CDR3 loop: CASSRREREQYF. The CDR3 bases are TGTGCCAGCAGTAGGAGGGAACGCGAGCAGTACTTC.

This clonotype was picked up a small number of times. V gene TRBV20-1 combines with J gene TRBJ2-1, with 8 bases fitting TRBD2. Trimming at V came to 5 bases and at J to 7 bases, leaving 10 bases not matched to a gene. This CDR3 is built from 14 residues. The V gene's germline CDR1 is DFQATT and CDR2 SNEGSKA (reference sequence). The DNA of the CDR3 is TGCAGTGCTCGACGAGCGGGAGTTTTTAATGAGCAGTTCTTC. This translates into CSARRAGVFNEQFF.

This clonotype was seen more than once but under ten times. The chain joins TRBV27 to TRBJ2-1, with TRBD2 matching 9 bases. The CDR3 runs to 15 residues. Germline V gene lookup returns CDR1 MNHEY and CDR2 SMNVEV (reference sequence). The V and J ends lost 6 bases and 6 bases, in that order; junction bases with no gene match: 9. CDR3 in DNA: TGTGCCAGCAGCCCCGGGGTAGCGGGGGTCAATGAGCAGTTCTTC. It is translated as CASSPGVAGVNEQFF.

V and J are TRBV10-3 and TRBJ1-1; D perhaps matches TRBD1 (5 bases). There are 14 residues in the CDR3. The V gene lost 3 bases and the J gene lost 5 bases, with 13 bases spanning the gap. Germline values: CDR1 ENHRY, CDR2 SYGVKD. DNA of the CDR3: TGTGCCATCAGTGATTCGGCAGGGATAACTGAAGCTTTCTTT. Translated, it gives CAISDSAGITEAFF.